Below, one T cell receptor beta chain is given with its context. The antigen is undetermined. The sample's time point: persistent/refractory GD, antithyroid drugs over 5 years with positive TRAb. From PBMCs, RNA was extracted and then used to make the TCR library. The V and J ends lost 0 bases and 1 base respectively, with 7 bases between them. The CDR3 is made up of 14 amino acids. The germline V gene encodes CDR1 SGHRS and CDR2 YFSETQ. According to the study, TCR beta libraries were built with iRepertoire HTBI primers and CDR3-region Arm-PCR. TCRdb processed the multiplex PCR reads anew with MiXCR; each CDR3 protein has one entry. Of 500,000 to 700,000 distinct CDR3 sequences listed, 25% to 35% were seen once; the top ten hold about 40%. This specimen comes from a study of regulatory T cells in long-lasting Graves disease. Study conclusions and caveats: Limited sample numbers may have lowered accuracy.

The receptor comes from a female donor with Graves disease. The J gene is TRBJ1-1, the V gene TRBV5-1; D remains ambiguous. The sample was peripheral blood mononuclear cells (PBMCs), taken when the disease was refractory, from a patient treated with antithyroid drugs. In DNA form, the CDR3 reads TGCGCCAGCAGCTTGGTAGTAGAGAACACTGAAGCTTTCTTT. Protein: CASSLVVENTEAFF.